The 22 T cell receptor beta chains in this list originate from one sample, sequenced in a study of Ad26.COV2.S vaccination and SARS-CoV-2 variants. Repertoires were generated with immunoSEQ multiplex PCR, while TCRdb's copy carries only in-frame clones and drops some. The profile shows 380,000 or so clones, 83% of them singletons. Treatment indicated: some 20 received Ad26.COV2.S at low or high dose, single or two shots; about 5 received placebo; per-sample allocation not given. Samples were taken on day 63 after the first vaccine or placebo injection. The input for sequencing was peripheral blood, taken in a trial of Ad26.COV2.S vaccine versus placebo. The receptors were gathered from a person aged 18-60 years who received the Ad26.COV2.S COVID-19 vaccine or a placebo.

This clone has only a few counts. This chain connects TRBV5-5 to TRBJ2-3, with unresolved D. The CDR3 contains 13 residues. Trimming cost V 2 bases and J 2 bases, with 6 bases left between them. Germline V gene sequence: CDR1 SGHKS, CDR2 YYEKEE (reference sequence). This CDR3 reads CASSFDITDTQYF. In DNA form, the CDR3 reads TGTGCCAGCAGCTTTGATATCACAGATACGCAGTATTTT. Variable domain in full (rest from reference TRBV5-5 and TRBJ2-3): DAGVTQSPTHLIKTRGQQVTLRCSPISGHKSVSWYQQVLGQGPQFIFQYYEKEERGRGNFPDRFSARQFPNYSSELNVNALLLGDSALYLCASSFDITDTQYFGPGTRLTVL.

CDR3 nucleotides: TGTGCCAGCAGTGTTCAGGGTCAAAATCAGCCCCAGCATTTT. It codes for CASSVQGQNQPQHF. The chain recombines TRBV2 with TRBJ1-5, with TRBD1 as a possible D gene (5 bases). The V gene lost 4 bases and the J gene lost 4 bases, with 11 bases spanning the gap. The CDR3 is 14 residues long. Germline assignment: CDR1 SNHLY and CDR2 FYNNEI.

This clone was counted a few times. V usage is TRBV6-5 and J usage is TRBJ2-2; 10 bases line up with TRBD2. Germline V gene sequence: CDR1 MNHEY, CDR2 SVGAGI. The CDR3 spans 15 residues. Unmatched junction bases numbered 5, after V lost 6 bases and J lost 4 bases. The CDR3 nucleotides read TGTGCCAGCAGCGTAGCGGGAGGTGGCACCGGGGAGCTGTTTTTT. Amino acid sequence: CASSVAGGGTGELFF.

The chain joins TRBV19 to TRBJ2-7; D ambiguous. Per the germline V gene, CDR1 is LNHDA and CDR2 is SQIVND (reference sequence). The V end was cut by 3 bases, the J end by 1 base, with 10 bases between. The CDR3 covers 14 residues. For the CDR3, the DNA is TGTGCCAGTAGTATCTCGGCAGCGTCCTACGAGCAGTACTTC. Residues: CASSISAASYEQYF.

This clone was counted at least ten times. The chain couples TRBV30 to TRBJ1-5, with D perhaps matching TRBD1 (6 bases). Trimming took off 0 bases at V and 1 base at J, with 16 bases between the two ends. Germline lookup yields CDR1 GTSNPN and CDR2 SVGIG (reference sequence). This CDR3 has 17 amino acids. This CDR3 reads CAWSVGPGGLSNQPQHF. Here the CDR3 DNA reads TGTGCCTGGAGTGTAGGGCCGGGGGGCTTGAGCAATCAGCCCCAGCATTTT.

V is TRBV9 and J is TRBJ2-5; 8 bases agree with TRBD1. V lost 2 bases to trimming and J lost 4 bases; unmatched junction nucleotides: 7. Germline values: CDR1 SGDLS, CDR2 YYNGEE. CDR3 length equals 15 residues. The CDR3 loop reads CASSVTGELGETQYF. The DNA of the CDR3 is TGTGCCAGCAGCGTGACAGGGGAGCTGGGAGAGACCCAGTACTTC.

The table lists this clone with a count of one. V gene TRBV18 combines with J gene TRBJ2-5; 9 nucleotides line up with TRBD1. The CDR3 has 15 residues. V trimming: 2 bases; J trimming: 5 bases; junction bases outside the gene matches: 6. The germline V gene encodes CDR1 KGHSH and CDR2 LQKENI. CDR3 protein: CASSPVTGGKETQYF. DNA for the CDR3: TGTGCCAGCTCACCAGTAACAGGGGGCAAGGAGACCCAGTACTTC.

The chain has TRBV6-2 or TRBV6-3 and TRBJ2-5, with D possibly TRBD2 on 5 matching bases. V shed 7 bases and J shed 1 base, with 19 bases lying between them. CDR1 is MNHEY and CDR2 is SVGEGT in the germline V gene. The CDR3 has 16 amino acids. DNA of the CDR3: TGTGCCAGCATCCCGCCCCCGGGGAGCTTCCAAGAGACCCAGTACTTC. Its protein is CASIPPPGSFQETQYF.

This rearrangement joins TRBV15 to TRBJ1-2; the D is unclear. With 5 bases removed from V and 4 bases from J, the gap between germline ends came to 14 bases. Germline CDR1 reads LNHNV; CDR2 reads YYDKDF (reference sequence). CDR3 length equals 14 residues. CDR3 bases: TGTGCCACCAGCTCCTCTCGACTGACCTATGGCTACACCTTC. Protein sequence: CATSSSRLTYGYTF.

The chain recombines TRBV4-3 with TRBJ1-1; maybe TRBD1 (5 bases). The germline CDR1 and CDR2 sequences are LGHNA and YSLEER. Trimming cost V 8 bases and J 6 bases, with 16 bases left between them. This CDR3 is 13 amino acids long. CDR3 loop: CASSPGPLAEAFF. The CDR3 DNA follows: TGCGCCAGCTCTCCGGGACCCCTGGCTGAAGCTTTCTTT.

The genes are TRBV4-3 and TRBJ1-5; tentatively, D is TRBD1 (5 bases). V lost 0 bases to trimming and J lost 4 bases, with 10 bases between them. The CDR3 loop spans 15 amino acids. Germline CDR1 LGHNA, CDR2 YSLEER. The CDR3 nucleotides read TGCGCCAGCAGCCAAGATCTTGGGGGAAATCAGCCCCAGCATTTT. Protein: CASSQDLGGNQPQHF.

This chain joins TRBV5-5 and TRBJ1-2, with TRBD1 identical over 8 bases. The ends lost 4 bases at V and 4 bases at J; junction bases unmatched: 12. CDR1 SGHKS and CDR2 YYEKEE come from the germline V gene (reference sequence). The CDR3 loop spans 16 amino acids. The CDR3 spells CASSQGQGGGSYGYTF. CDR3 DNA: TGTGCCAGCAGCCAAGGACAGGGAGGGGGTAGCTATGGCTACACCTTC.

The chain recombines TRBV7-2 with TRBJ1-1, with TRBD1 as a possible D gene (5 bases). The length of the CDR3 is 16 residues. Germline V lookup: CDR1 SGHTA, CDR2 FQGNSA. Trimming took off 5 bases at V and 1 base at J, with 17 bases between the two ends. The CDR3 is CASSPSSGRGNTEAFF. CDR3 DNA: TGTGCCAGCAGCCCTTCTTCCGGTAGGGGGAACACTGAAGCTTTCTTT. Using reference TRBV7-2 and TRBJ1-1 for the parts outside the CDR3, the full variable domain is GAGVSQSPSNKVTEKGKDVELRCDPISGHTALYWYRQSLGQGLEFLIYFQGNSAPDKSGLPSDRFSAERTGGSVSTLTIQRTQQEDSAVYLCASSPSSGRGNTEAFFGQGTRLTVV.

The chain joins TRBV27 to TRBJ1-1; TRBD1 matches at 9 bases. The J segment lost 1 base and the V segment lost 6 bases, leaving 0 bases of the junction unmatched. Germline-derived CDR1 and CDR2 are MNHEY and SMNVEV (reference sequence). The CDR3 runs to 13 residues. The CDR3 reads CASRGQGNTEAFF. CDR3 coding DNA: TGTGCCAGCAGGGGACAGGGGAACACTGAAGCTTTCTTT.

The rearrangement joins TRBV7-7 to TRBJ2-7; 9 bases are shared with TRBD2. CDR1 and CDR2 from the germline V gene are SSHAT and FNYEAQ (reference sequence). The ends lost 0 bases at V and 4 bases at J; junction bases unmatched: 4. This CDR3 comprises 15 residues. The CDR3 spells CASSLAAGGQYEQYF. CDR3 nucleotide sequence: TGTGCCAGCAGCTTAGCGGCGGGAGGGCAGTACGAGCAGTACTTC.

This rearrangement joins TRBV4-3 to TRBJ1-2; 7 bases align to TRBD1. Trimming took 4 bases from V and 6 from J; bases not matched to a gene: 5. Germline V gene lookup returns CDR1 LGHNA and CDR2 YSLEER. This CDR3 has 13 amino acids. The CDR3 reads CASSPAGGDGYTF. CDR3 coding DNA: TGCGCCAGCAGCCCTGCAGGGGGGGATGGCTACACCTTC.

The rearrangement joins TRBV5-6 to TRBJ2-5; no firm D call. V dropped 1 base and J dropped 4 bases, with 8 bases sitting between them. The CDR3 is 13 residues long. Per germline, CDR1 SGHDT and CDR2 YYEEEE. For the CDR3, the DNA is TGTGCCAGCAGCTTGTCCGGGCTAGAGACCCAGTACTTC. Translation: CASSLSGLETQYF.

This clone was seen only once. The genes are TRBV7-9 and TRBJ2-4; D gene unclear. Germline CDR1 reads SEHNR; CDR2 reads FQNEAQ (reference sequence). Trimming cost V 5 bases and J 1 base, with 15 bases left between them. This CDR3 is 16 amino acids long. The CDR3 spells CASSETAVLAKNIQYF. CDR3 coding DNA: TGTGCCAGCAGCGAAACAGCCGTACTGGCCAAAAACATTCAGTACTTC.

The chain joins TRBV2 to TRBJ1-1; D may be TRBD1 (5 bases). CDR1 SNHLY and CDR2 FYNNEI come from the germline V gene. This CDR3 region has 13 residues. V was pared by 9 bases and J by 3 bases, with 14 bases between. In nucleotides, the CDR3 is TGTGCCAGTGCGGGACCCGCGGACACTGAAGCTTTCTTT. As protein: CASAGPADTEAFF.

V usage is TRBV3-1 (or the pseudogene TRBV3-2) and J usage is TRBJ1-2; a weak D match, TRBD1 (6 bases). Germline CDR1 and CDR2: LGHDT and YNNKEL (reference sequence). The CDR3 extends over 12 amino acids. V gave up 3 bases and J gave up 7 bases, with 9 bases separating them. The CDR3 sequence: CASSQTQGGYTF. The CDR3 region has the DNA TGTGCCAGCAGCCAGACACAGGGTGGCTACACCTTC.

V and J are TRBV7-3 and TRBJ2-5; 15 bases match TRBD2. Germline V gene data show CDR1 as SGHTA and CDR2 as FQGTGA. This CDR3 region has 15 residues. The junction had 3 bases not matched to a gene; V was cut back by 5 bases and J by 5 bases. The CDR3 here is CASSAGTSGRETQYF. The CDR3 DNA reads as TGTGCCAGCAGCGCTGGGACTAGCGGGAGGGAGACCCAGTACTTC. Variable domain in full (rest from reference TRBV7-3 and TRBJ2-5): GAGVSQTPSNKVTEKGKYVELRCDPISGHTALYWYRQSLGQGPEFLIYFQGTGAADDSGLPNDRFFAVRPEGSVSTLKIQRTERGDSAVYLCASSAGTSGRETQYFGPGTRLLVL.

V usage is TRBV30 and J usage is TRBJ1-5, with 9 bases identical to TRBD1. The trim removed 4 bases at V and 4 bases at J, leaving 2 bases unmatched. The germline CDR1 and CDR2 sequences are GTSNPN and SVGIG (reference sequence). CDR3 length equals 13 residues. The CDR3 DNA follows: TGTGCCTGGAAGGGACAGGGAAATCAGCCCCAGCATTTT. As protein: CAWKGQGNQPQHF.